The sequence of this T cell receptor beta chain was determined in a study of identical twins. Among all donors, each was a healthy Caucasian. Unique molecular identifiers were in the cDNA, with template-switch universal primer binding. TCRdb re-called the 5' RACE reads with MiXCR, one entry per CDR3 protein. The top ten clones hold 0.45% to 0.5% of a sample with approximately 530,000 distinct CDR3 sequences, 20% to 25% of them seen once. The same sample was also studied in work on yellow fever vaccine responses in identical twins.

Sequencing was performed on CD4+ T cells sorted from blood. The TCR was taken from a woman aged 18-35 years in good health.

The chain's CDR3 is CAISSTGLLGETQYF. Here the CDR3 DNA reads TGTGCCATCAGTAGCACGGGCCTCCTGGGCGAGACCCAGTACTTC. V and J are TRBV10-3 and TRBJ2-5, with unresolved D. The CDR3 covers 15 residues. The V gene lost 5 bases and the J gene lost 5 bases, with 18 bases spanning the gap. Germline lookup yields CDR1 ENHRY and CDR2 SYGVKD.